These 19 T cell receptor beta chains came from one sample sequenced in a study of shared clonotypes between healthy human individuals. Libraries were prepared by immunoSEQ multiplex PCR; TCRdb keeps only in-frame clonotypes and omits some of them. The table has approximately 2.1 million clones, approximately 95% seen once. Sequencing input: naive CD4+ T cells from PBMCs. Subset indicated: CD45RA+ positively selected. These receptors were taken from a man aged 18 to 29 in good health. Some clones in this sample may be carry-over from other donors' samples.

The CDR3 nucleotides are TGTGCCAGCTCACCAGCAACAGGGAATGGCTACACCTTC. This sequence encodes CASSPATGNGYTF. V and J are TRBV18 and TRBJ1-2; TRBD1 is a possible D gene (6 bases). V was cut by 2 bases and J by 6 bases, with 10 bases left in between. The CDR3 is 13 residues long. CDR1 and CDR2 (germline): KGHSH, LQKENI.

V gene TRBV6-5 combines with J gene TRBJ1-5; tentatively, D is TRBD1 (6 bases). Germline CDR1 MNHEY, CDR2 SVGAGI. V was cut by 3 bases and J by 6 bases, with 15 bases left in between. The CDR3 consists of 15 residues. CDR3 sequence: CASSYGQGPGQPQHF. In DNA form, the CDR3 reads TGTGCCAGCAGTTATGGTCAGGGGCCGGGTCAGCCCCAGCATTTT.

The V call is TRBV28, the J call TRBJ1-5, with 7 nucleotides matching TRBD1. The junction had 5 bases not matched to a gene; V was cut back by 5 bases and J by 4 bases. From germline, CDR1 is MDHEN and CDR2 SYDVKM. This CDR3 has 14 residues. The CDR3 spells CASSQRQGNQPQHF. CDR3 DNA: TGTGCCAGCAGTCAACGACAGGGAAATCAGCCCCAGCATTTT.

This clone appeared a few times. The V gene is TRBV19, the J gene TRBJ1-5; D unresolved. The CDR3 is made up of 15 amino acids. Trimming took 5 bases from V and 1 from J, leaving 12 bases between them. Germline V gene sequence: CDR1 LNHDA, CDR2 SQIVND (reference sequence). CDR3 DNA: TGTGCCAGTAGTCCCGACGGGGTGAGCAATCAGCCCCAGCATTTT. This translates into CASSPDGVSNQPQHF.

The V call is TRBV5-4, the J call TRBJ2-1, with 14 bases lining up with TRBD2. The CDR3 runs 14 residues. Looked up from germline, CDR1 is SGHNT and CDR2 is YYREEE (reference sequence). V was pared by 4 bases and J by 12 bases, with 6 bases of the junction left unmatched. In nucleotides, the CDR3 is TGTGCCAGCAGCACGGGACTAGCGGGAGTCTTGCAGTTCTTC. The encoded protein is CASSTGLAGVLQFF.

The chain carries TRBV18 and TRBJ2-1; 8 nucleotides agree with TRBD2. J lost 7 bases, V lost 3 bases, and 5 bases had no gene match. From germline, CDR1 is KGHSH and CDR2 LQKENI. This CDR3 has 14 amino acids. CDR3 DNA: TGTGCCAGCTCACCCCAGCGGGAGTCAAATGAGCAGTTCTTC. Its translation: CASSPQRESNEQFF.

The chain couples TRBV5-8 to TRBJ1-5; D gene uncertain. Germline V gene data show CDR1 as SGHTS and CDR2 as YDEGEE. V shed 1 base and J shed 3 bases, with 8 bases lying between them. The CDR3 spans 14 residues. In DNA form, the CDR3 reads TGTGCCAGCAGCTTGTACATATCCAATCAGCCCCAGCATTTT. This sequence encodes CASSLYISNQPQHF. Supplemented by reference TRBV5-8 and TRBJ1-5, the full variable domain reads EAGVTQSPTHLIKTRGQQATLRCSPISGHTSVYWYQQALGLGLQFLLWYDEGEERNRGNFPPRFSGRQFPNYSSELNVNALELEDSALYLCASSLYISNQPQHFGDGTRLSIL.

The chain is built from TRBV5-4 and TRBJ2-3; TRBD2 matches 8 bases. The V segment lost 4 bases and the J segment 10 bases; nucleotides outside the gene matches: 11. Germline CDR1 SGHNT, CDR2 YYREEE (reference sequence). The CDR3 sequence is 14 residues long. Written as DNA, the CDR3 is TGTGCCAGCAGCCCCAGGACTAGCTCAGGGTCGCAGTATTTT. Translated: CASSPRTSSGSQYF.

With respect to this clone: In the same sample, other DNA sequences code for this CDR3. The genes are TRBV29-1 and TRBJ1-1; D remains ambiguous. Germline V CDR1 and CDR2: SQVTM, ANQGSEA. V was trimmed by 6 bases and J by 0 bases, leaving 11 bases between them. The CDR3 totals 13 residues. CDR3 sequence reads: CSVSGRLNTEAFF. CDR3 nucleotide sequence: TGCAGCGTGTCCGGACGGTTGAACACTGAAGCTTTCTTT.

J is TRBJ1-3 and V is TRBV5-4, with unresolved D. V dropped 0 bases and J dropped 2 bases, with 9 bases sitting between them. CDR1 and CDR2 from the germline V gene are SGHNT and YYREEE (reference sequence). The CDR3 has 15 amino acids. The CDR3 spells CASSLDARTGNTIYF. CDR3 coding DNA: TGTGCCAGCAGCTTGGACGCACGAACTGGAAACACCATATATTTT.

CDR3 in DNA: TGTGCCAGCAGTTTAGATGCCAGGGGGTCCCCCGAGCAGTACTTC. Translated, it gives CASSLDARGSPEQYF. This rearrangement joins TRBV28 to TRBJ2-7; 7 bases are shared with TRBD1. Trimming at V came to 2 bases and at J to 6 bases, leaving 10 bases not matched to a gene. Germline CDR1 MDHEN, CDR2 SYDVKM. The CDR3 extends over 15 amino acids.

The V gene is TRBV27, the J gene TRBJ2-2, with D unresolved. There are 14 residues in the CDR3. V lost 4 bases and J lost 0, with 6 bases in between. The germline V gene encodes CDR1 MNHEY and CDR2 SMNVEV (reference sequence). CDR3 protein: CASSYQPNTGELFF. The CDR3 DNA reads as TGTGCCAGCAGTTACCAGCCGAACACCGGGGAGCTGTTTTTT.

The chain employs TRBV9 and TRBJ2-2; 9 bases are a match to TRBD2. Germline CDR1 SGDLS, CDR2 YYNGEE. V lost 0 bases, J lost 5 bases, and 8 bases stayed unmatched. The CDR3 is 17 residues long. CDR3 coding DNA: TGTGCCAGCAGCGTAGGGCCTAGCGGGATGGGGACCGGGGAGCTGTTTTTT. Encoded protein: CASSVGPSGMGTGELFF.

The CDR3 protein is CASSPDGTGGKEKLFF. As DNA, the CDR3 is TGCGCCAGCAGCCCCGATGGGACAGGGGGCAAGGAAAAACTGTTTTTT. The chain carries TRBV23-1 and TRBJ1-4; TRBD1 matches 12 bases. TRBV23-1 is classed as an ORF, of uncertain function. The CDR3 runs to 16 residues. V lost 6 bases and J lost 8; bases outside the gene matches: 10.

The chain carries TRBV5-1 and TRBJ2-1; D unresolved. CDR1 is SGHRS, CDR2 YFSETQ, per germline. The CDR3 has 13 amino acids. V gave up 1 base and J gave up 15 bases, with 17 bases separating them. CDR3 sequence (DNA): TGCGCCAGCAGCTTGTTTCCTACCGACGTTGGGTTCTTC. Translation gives CASSLFPTDVGFF.

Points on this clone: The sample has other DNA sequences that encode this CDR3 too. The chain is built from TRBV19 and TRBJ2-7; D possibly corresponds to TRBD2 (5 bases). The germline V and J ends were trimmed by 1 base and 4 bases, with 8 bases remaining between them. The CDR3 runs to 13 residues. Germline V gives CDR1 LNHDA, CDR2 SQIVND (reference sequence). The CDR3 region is CASSIVPGYEQYF. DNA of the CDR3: TGTGCCAGTAGTATAGTGCCGGGATACGAGCAGTACTTC.

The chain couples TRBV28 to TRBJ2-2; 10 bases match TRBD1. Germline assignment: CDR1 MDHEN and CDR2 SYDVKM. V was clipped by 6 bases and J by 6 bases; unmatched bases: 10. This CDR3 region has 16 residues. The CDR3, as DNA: TGTGCCAGCAGCCAAGGACAGGGGGGGCTGGCCGGGGAGCTGTTTTTT. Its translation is CASSQGQGGLAGELFF.

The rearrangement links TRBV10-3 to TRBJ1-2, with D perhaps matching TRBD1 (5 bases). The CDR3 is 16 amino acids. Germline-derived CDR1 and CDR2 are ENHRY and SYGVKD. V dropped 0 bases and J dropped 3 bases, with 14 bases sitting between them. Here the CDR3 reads CAISESRGQGHYGYTF. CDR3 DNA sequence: TGTGCCATCAGTGAGTCGAGGGGCCAAGGGCACTATGGCTACACCTTC.

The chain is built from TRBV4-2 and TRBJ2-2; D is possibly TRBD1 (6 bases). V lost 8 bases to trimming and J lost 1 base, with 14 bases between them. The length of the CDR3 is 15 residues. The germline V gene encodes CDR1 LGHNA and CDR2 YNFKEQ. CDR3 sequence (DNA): TGTGCCAGCGAAAGGGGGACGGTGAACACCGGGGAGCTGTTTTTT. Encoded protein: CASERGTVNTGELFF.